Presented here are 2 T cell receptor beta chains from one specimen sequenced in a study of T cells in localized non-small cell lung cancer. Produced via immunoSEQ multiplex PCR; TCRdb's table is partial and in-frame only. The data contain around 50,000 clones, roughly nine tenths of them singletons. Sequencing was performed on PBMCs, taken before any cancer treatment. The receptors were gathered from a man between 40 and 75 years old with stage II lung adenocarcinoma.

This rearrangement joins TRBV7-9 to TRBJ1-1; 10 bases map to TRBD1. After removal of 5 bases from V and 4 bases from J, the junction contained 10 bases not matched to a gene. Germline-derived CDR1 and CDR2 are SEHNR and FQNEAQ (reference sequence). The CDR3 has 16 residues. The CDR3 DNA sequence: TGTGCCAGCAGCCCGGGGACAGGGGTAAGAGCCACTGAAGCTTTCTTT. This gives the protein CASSPGTGVRATEAFF.

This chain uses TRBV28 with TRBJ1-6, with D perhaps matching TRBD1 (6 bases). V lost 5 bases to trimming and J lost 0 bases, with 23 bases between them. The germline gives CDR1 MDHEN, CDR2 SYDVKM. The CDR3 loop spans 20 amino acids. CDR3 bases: TGTGCCAGCAGTCCACTGTCCGGGACACCCGGGAGCTCCTATAATTCACCCCTCCACTTT. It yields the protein CASSPLSGTPGSSYNSPLHF.